A single sample is the source of the 28 T cell receptor beta chains below, sequenced in a study of response to subunit inactivated influenza vaccine. MiXCR, run by TCRdb on the RT-PCR reads, gives a single entry per CDR3 protein. The sample consists of some 570,000 distinct CDR3 sequences, approximately 10% of them appearing once. These sequences were also reported in another study, on T cells expressing NK-cell markers. This second study notes: Researchers built TCR beta cDNA using 5'RACE template switching with UMIs.

Sequenced material: PBMCs from blood, taken on the day of vaccination. These TCRs come from a man in his fifties or sixties who received an inactivated influenza vaccine.

The table lists this clonotype with a few counts. J is TRBJ2-3 and V is TRBV5-1; D may be TRBD1 (6 bases). V lost 5 bases to trimming and J lost 0 bases, with 10 bases between them. The CDR3 is 14 amino acids. CDR1 SGHRS and CDR2 YFSETQ come from the germline V gene. This chain's CDR3 is CASRTGPSTDTQYF. The CDR3 DNA is TGCGCCAGCAGAACAGGGCCTAGCACAGATACGCAGTATTTT.

The CDR3 sequence: CASAGRAYSTDTQYF. In DNA form, the CDR3 reads TGTGCCAGCGCCGGGAGAGCCTATTCCACAGATACGCAGTATTTT. V is TRBV2 and J is TRBJ2-3; D perhaps matches TRBD2 (6 bases). The CDR3 runs 15 residues. The V gene's germline CDR1 is SNHLY and CDR2 FYNNEI. V was pared by 8 bases and J by 2 bases, with 17 bases between.

The chain recombines TRBV28 with TRBJ1-1; weak D call: TRBD1 (5 bases). The length of the CDR3 is 15 residues. Germline CDR1 MDHEN, CDR2 SYDVKM. Trimming removed 9 bases from V and 1 base from J, with 18 bases in between. Here the CDR3 reads CASHHRGFRNTEAFF. The CDR3 region has the DNA TGTGCCAGTCACCATAGGGGATTCCGGAACACTGAAGCTTTCTTT. Drawing the rest from reference TRBV28 and TRBJ1-1, the complete variable domain is DVKVTQSSRYLVKRTGEKVFLECVQDMDHENMFWYRQDPGLGLRLIYFSYDVKMKEKGDIPEGYSVSREKKERFSLILESASTNQTSMYLCASHHRGFRNTEAFFGQGTRLTVV.

This clonotype came up many times. This chain uses TRBV9 with TRBJ2-3, with TRBD2 identical over 9 bases. Germline lookup yields CDR1 SGDLS and CDR2 YYNGEE. The CDR3 has 17 residues. Trimming removed 0 bases from V and 7 bases from J; junction bases left unmatched: 12. The CDR3 DNA is TGTGCCAGCAGCGTAGAGGGGCTAGCGGGGAGAAGGAATACGCAGTATTTT. Protein sequence: CASSVEGLAGRRNTQYF.

This clonotype has ten or more counts. The chain uses TRBV10-3 and TRBJ2-1, with TRBD2 identical over 11 bases. Unmatched junction bases numbered 6, after V lost 4 bases and J lost 7 bases. There are 15 residues in the CDR3. CDR1 and CDR2 (germline): ENHRY, SYGVKD. This chain's CDR3 is CAISGRTSGLNEQFF. CDR3 DNA sequence: TGTGCCATCAGTGGGAGGACTAGCGGGCTGAATGAGCAGTTCTTC.

The CDR3 DNA reads TGTGCCTGGAGTGTAGGAGCGGGGGGAACCTACGAGCAGTACTTC. This sequence encodes CAWSVGAGGTYEQYF. The V call is TRBV30, the J call TRBJ2-7, with TRBD2 matching over 9 bases. Germline CDR1 GTSNPN, CDR2 SVGIG (reference sequence). V shed 0 bases and J 2 bases; nucleotides not matched to a gene: 5. This CDR3 contains 15 residues. The complete variable domain, with remaining parts taken from reference TRBV30 and TRBJ2-7, reads SQTIHQWPATLVQPVGSPLSLECTVEGTSNPNLYWYRQAAGRGLQLLFYSVGIGQISSEVPQNLSASRPQDRQFILSSKKLLLSDSGFYLCAWSVGAGGTYEQYFGPGTRLTVT.

This clonotype has a handful of counts. This rearrangement joins TRBV29-1 to TRBJ2-7; 9 nucleotides align to TRBD1. Germline CDR1 SQVTM, CDR2 ANQGSEA. The CDR3 has 15 residues. V was clipped by 8 bases and J by 6 bases; unmatched bases: 17. The DNA for the CDR3 is TGCAGCCCACACCCGTCCCCGGGACAGGGAACCGAGCAGTACTTC. It yields the protein CSPHPSPGQGTEQYF.

This clonotype was found a few times. This chain joins TRBV18 and TRBJ1-2; D may be TRBD1 (5 bases). Trimming pared 4 bases from V and 5 bases from J, leaving 17 bases between. CDR3 length equals 15 residues. Per the germline V gene, CDR1 is KGHSH and CDR2 is LQKENI. This chain's CDR3 is CASSLGTEEGYGYTF. In DNA, the CDR3 is TGTGCCAGCTCACTCGGGACTGAAGAAGGGTATGGCTACACCTTC. Combining the CDR3 with reference TRBV18 and TRBJ1-2 gives the whole variable domain NAGVMQNPRHLVRRRGQEARLRCSPMKGHSHVYWYRQLPEEGLKFMVYLQKENIIDESGMPKERFSAEFPKEGPSILRIQQVVRGDSAAYFCASSLGTEEGYGYTFGSGTRLTVV.

This clonotype was counted ten times or more. The chain uses TRBV10-3 and TRBJ2-3; D is ambiguous. Trimming removed 6 bases from V and 4 bases from J, with 14 bases in between. Germline loops: CDR1 ENHRY, CDR2 SYGVKD. The CDR3 length is 14 residues. The CDR3 sequence: CAIRKLNVADTQYF. Here the CDR3 DNA reads TGTGCCATCAGGAAATTAAATGTTGCAGATACGCAGTATTTT.

In its sample, this clonotype was seen a few times. The genes are TRBV18 and TRBJ1-1; D not resolved. V lost 3 bases to trimming and J lost 2 bases, with 10 bases between them. Germline V gene data show CDR1 as KGHSH and CDR2 as LQKENI. The CDR3 runs to 14 residues. The CDR3 loop reads CASSPGSHNTEAFF. The CDR3 DNA reads TGTGCCAGCTCACCGGGCAGCCATAACACTGAAGCTTTCTTT.

This sequence joins TRBV10-3 and TRBJ2-5; TRBD1 is a possible D gene (5 bases). Deletions cut 10 bases from V and 2 bases from J, with 14 bases between. CDR1 is ENHRY and CDR2 is SYGVKD in the germline V gene. The CDR3 runs to 13 residues. The CDR3 DNA reads TGTGCCAGACTGACAGTAAAGCAAGAGACCCAGTACTTC. Encoded protein: CARLTVKQETQYF.

This clonotype was found a few times. The chain links TRBV24-1 to TRBJ2-2; maybe TRBD1 (5 bases). CDR3 size: 16 residues. Trimming left V 3 bases short and J 4 bases short, with 14 bases between. The germline V gene has CDR1 KGHDR and CDR2 SFDVKD. The CDR3: CATSDGSTVVTGELFF. As DNA, the CDR3 is TGTGCCACCAGTGATGGATCGACAGTGGTCACCGGGGAGCTGTTTTTT.

This clonotype was counted ten times or more. The chain has TRBV7-2 and TRBJ2-1; D remains unclear. The CDR3 covers 14 residues. CDR1 is SGHTA and CDR2 is FQGNSA in the germline V gene. The V gene lost 1 base and the J gene lost 5 bases, with 9 bases spanning the gap. The CDR3 protein is CASSLEYSNNEQFF. As DNA, the CDR3 is TGTGCCAGCAGCTTAGAGTACAGCAACAATGAGCAGTTCTTC.

This clonotype was seen more than once but under ten times. This chain uses TRBV6-2 or TRBV6-3 with TRBJ2-5; D possibly corresponds to TRBD1 (6 bases). Trimming took off 2 bases at V and 6 bases at J, with 13 bases between the two ends. The CDR3 runs to 14 residues. Germline V gives CDR1 MNHEY, CDR2 SVGEGT. The CDR3 is CASSYATGFKTQYF. The DNA for the CDR3 is TGTGCCAGCAGTTACGCCACAGGGTTCAAGACCCAGTACTTC.

The chain recombines TRBV6-1 with TRBJ2-7, with 12 bases lining up with TRBD1. Germline V gene sequence: CDR1 MNHNS, CDR2 SASEGT. V was pared by 4 bases and J by 4 bases, with 5 bases of the junction left unmatched. This CDR3 region has 15 residues. CDR3 DNA: TGTGCCAGCAGTGGTGGGACAGGGGGCGGTTACGAGCAGTACTTC. Protein: CASSGGTGGGYEQYF.

This clonotype was observed at least ten times. The genes are TRBV6-2 or TRBV6-3 and TRBJ2-7; a possible D gene is TRBD1 (5 bases). This CDR3 spans 17 amino acids. CDR1 MNHEY and CDR2 SVGEGT come from the germline V gene. Trimming left V 6 bases short and J 1 base short, with 22 bases between. CDR3 coding DNA: TGTGCCAGCAGGATACGATTCACAGGCTTTGGATCCTACGAGCAGTACTTC. Its translation is CASRIRFTGFGSYEQYF.

This clonotype was observed a few times. The CDR3 here is CASSWGLAAGELFF. The DNA of the CDR3 is TGTGCCAGCAGCTGGGGACTAGCGGCCGGGGAGCTGTTTTTT. V usage is TRBV7-2 and J usage is TRBJ2-2; TRBD2 matches 11 bases. Trimming removed 4 bases from V and 6 bases from J; junction bases left unmatched: 1. The CDR3 has 14 amino acids. The germline V gene encodes CDR1 SGHTA and CDR2 FQGNSA.

The chain joins TRBV5-1 to TRBJ2-1; D call uncertain. This CDR3 comprises 18 residues. Trimming pared 4 bases from V and 0 bases from J, leaving 20 bases between. In germline, CDR1 is SGHRS, CDR2 YFSETQ. In DNA, the CDR3 is TGCGCCAGCAGCGACGGAACAAGCATAACAAGCTCCTACAATGAGCAGTTCTTC. Translating gives CASSDGTSITSSYNEQFF.

This clonotype was observed many times. The chain joins TRBV24-1 to TRBJ2-7, with D perhaps matching TRBD1 or TRBD2 (6 bases each). Trimming cost V 0 bases and J 0 bases, with 11 bases left between them. CDR3 length: 16 residues. Germline V gives CDR1 KGHDR, CDR2 SFDVKD. The CDR3 region has the DNA TGTGCCACCAGTGATTTGAGGGGGAGGCCCTCCTACGAGCAGTACTTC. Amino acids: CATSDLRGRPSYEQYF.

This clonotype has a handful of counts. This chain links TRBV28 with TRBJ2-7; TRBD2 aligns across 7 bases. After removal of 10 bases from V and 6 bases from J, the junction contained 9 bases not matched to a gene. The CDR3 extends over 12 amino acids. Germline CDR1 and CDR2: MDHEN and SYDVKM. The CDR3 protein is CATKGPGGEQYF. The CDR3 bases are TGTGCCACCAAGGGTCCGGGGGGCGAGCAGTACTTC.

Only a few counts were recorded for this clonotype. The gene calls are TRBV7-2 and TRBJ2-3, with D tentatively TRBD1 or TRBD2 (6 bases each). The CDR3 loop spans 15 amino acids. Trimming removed 4 bases at V and 5 bases at J, with 16 bases between. Germline values: CDR1 SGHTA, CDR2 FQGNSA. CDR3 sequence reads: CASSWGGTRKDTQYF. In DNA, the CDR3 is TGTGCCAGCAGCTGGGGCGGGACAAGGAAAGATACGCAGTATTTT.

The chain recombines TRBV11-2 with TRBJ2-5; no reliable D call. The V gene lost 3 bases and the J gene lost 5 bases, with 10 bases spanning the gap. The CDR3 extends over 13 amino acids. Germline V gene data show CDR1 as SGHAT and CDR2 as FQNNGV. CDR3 residues: CASSFSTIETQYF. The CDR3 DNA reads as TGTGCCAGCAGCTTCAGCACGATCGAGACCCAGTACTTC.

This clonotype has ten or more counts. V gene TRBV18 combines with J gene TRBJ2-2; TRBD2 matches at 7 bases. The CDR3 runs to 14 residues. The germline CDR1 and CDR2 sequences are KGHSH and LQKENI. The V and J ends lost 3 bases and 6 bases, in that order; junction bases with no gene match: 4. In nucleotides, the CDR3 is TGTGCCAGCTCACCTAAGCGGGACGCCGGGGAGCTGTTTTTT. Translated, it gives CASSPKRDAGELFF.

In its sample, this clonotype was seen a few times. Possible read error: a much larger clone is one base away. The genes are TRBV2 and TRBJ2-7, with TRBD1 matching over 10 bases. Germline CDR1 reads SNHLY; CDR2 reads FYNNEI. CDR3 length equals 17 residues. The CDR3 nucleotides are TGTGCCCGCAGTTTGACAGGGGGCTTCAGAAGCTCCTACGAGCAGTACTTC. Protein product: CARSLTGGFRSSYEQYF.

This clonotype was counted only a few times. The genes are TRBV30 and TRBJ2-5; 8 bases align to TRBD2. V was pared by 1 base and J by 7 bases, with 14 bases of the junction left unmatched. This CDR3 region has 16 residues. Germline CDR1 is GTSNPN and CDR2 is SVGIG (reference sequence). The CDR3 DNA reads TGTGCCTGGAGTGCTTTACGTAGCGGGGTGAGGAGGACCCAGTACTTC. Translated: CAWSALRSGVRRTQYF. The full variable domain, in which reference TRBV30 and TRBJ2-5 provide the parts outside the CDR3, is SQTIHQWPATLVQPVGSPLSLECTVEGTSNPNLYWYRQAAGRGLQLLFYSVGIGQISSEVPQNLSASRPQDRQFILSSKKLLLSDSGFYLCAWSALRSGVRRTQYFGPGTRLLVL.

This clonotype was counted many times. This rearrangement joins TRBV15 to TRBJ2-3; D remains unclear. The length of the CDR3 is 17 residues. Per the germline V gene, CDR1 is LNHNV and CDR2 is YYDKDF (reference sequence). V lost 0 bases, J lost 1 base, and 14 bases lay in between. The CDR3, as DNA: TGTGCCACCAGCAGAGATAACATTCAGCTACGCACAGATACGCAGTATTTT. Residues: CATSRDNIQLRTDTQYF.

The V and J genes are TRBV29-1 and TRBJ2-1; TRBD2 matches 16 bases. The V gene's germline CDR1 is SQVTM and CDR2 ANQGSEA. Trimming removed 6 bases from V and 9 bases from J; junction bases left unmatched: 8. The CDR3 has 15 amino acids. CDR3 residues: CSVGTSGRAVGEQFF. The CDR3 DNA reads as TGCAGCGTGGGGACTAGCGGGAGGGCCGTGGGTGAGCAGTTCTTC.

This clonotype came up a few times. CDR3 in amino acids: CASSPPASGSYEQFF. The CDR3 DNA follows: TGTGCCAGCAGCCCTCCGGCTAGCGGGAGCTATGAGCAGTTCTTC. The J gene is TRBJ2-1, the V gene TRBV5-4; TRBD2 agrees at 10 bases. Unmatched junction bases numbered 9, after V lost 4 bases and J lost 8 bases. Germline CDR1 is SGHNT and CDR2 is YYREEE (reference sequence). CDR3 length: 15 amino acids.